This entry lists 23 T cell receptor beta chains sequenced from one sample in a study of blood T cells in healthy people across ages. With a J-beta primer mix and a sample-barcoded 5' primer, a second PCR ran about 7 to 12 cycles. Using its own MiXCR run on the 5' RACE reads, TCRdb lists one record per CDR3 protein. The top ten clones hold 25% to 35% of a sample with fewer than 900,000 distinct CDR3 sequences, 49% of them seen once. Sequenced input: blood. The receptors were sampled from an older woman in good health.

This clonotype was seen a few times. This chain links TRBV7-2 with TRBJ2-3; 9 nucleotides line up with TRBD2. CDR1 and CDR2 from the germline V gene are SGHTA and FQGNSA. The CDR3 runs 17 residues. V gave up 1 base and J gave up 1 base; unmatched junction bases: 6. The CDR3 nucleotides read TGTGCCAGCAGCTTAGTCGGGCTAGCGGGACGCACAGATACGCAGTATTTT. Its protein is CASSLVGLAGRTDTQYF.

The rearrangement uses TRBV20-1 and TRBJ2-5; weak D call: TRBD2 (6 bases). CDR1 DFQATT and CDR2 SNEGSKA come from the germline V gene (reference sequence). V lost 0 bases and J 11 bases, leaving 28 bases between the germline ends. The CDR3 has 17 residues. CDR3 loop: CSARDDGGTGSYNEQYF. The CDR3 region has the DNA TGCAGTGCTAGAGATGACGGCGGGACGGGGTCCTACAATGAGCAGTACTTC.

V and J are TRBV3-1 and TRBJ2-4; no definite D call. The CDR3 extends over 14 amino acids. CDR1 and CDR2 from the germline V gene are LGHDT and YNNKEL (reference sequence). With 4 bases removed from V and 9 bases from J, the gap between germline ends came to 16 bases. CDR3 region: CASSRTIRGSIQYF. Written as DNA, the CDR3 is TGTGCCAGCAGCCGTACGATACGTGGTAGCATTCAGTACTTC.

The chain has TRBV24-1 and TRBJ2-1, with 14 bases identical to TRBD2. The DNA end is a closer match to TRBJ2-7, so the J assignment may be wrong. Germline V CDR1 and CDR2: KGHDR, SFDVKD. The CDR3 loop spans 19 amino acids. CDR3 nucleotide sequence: TGTGCCACCAGTGATCCAGGGACTAGCGGGGGAAGCTCCTACAATGAGCAGTACTTC. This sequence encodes CATSDPGTSGGSSYNEQYF.

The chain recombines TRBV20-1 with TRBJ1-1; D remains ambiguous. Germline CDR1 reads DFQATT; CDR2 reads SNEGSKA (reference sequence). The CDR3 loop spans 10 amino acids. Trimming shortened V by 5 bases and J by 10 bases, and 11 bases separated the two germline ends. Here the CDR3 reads CSADKNRAFF. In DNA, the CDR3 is TGCAGTGCTGACAAGAATAGAGCTTTCTTT.

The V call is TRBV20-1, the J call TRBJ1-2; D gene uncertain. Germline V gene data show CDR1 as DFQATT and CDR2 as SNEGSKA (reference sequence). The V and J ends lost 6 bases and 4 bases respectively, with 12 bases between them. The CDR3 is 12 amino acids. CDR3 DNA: TGCAGTGCGGCGAGAGGGTCCTATGGCTACACCTTC. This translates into CSAARGSYGYTF.

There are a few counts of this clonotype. The CDR3 sequence is CASSRTVHTDTQYF. CDR3 DNA sequence: TGTGCCAGCAGCCGTACAGTCCACACAGATACGCAGTATTTT. The V call is TRBV7-2, the J call TRBJ2-3, with D uncertain. The V gene lost 5 bases and the J gene lost 2 bases, with 11 bases spanning the gap. The CDR3 runs to 14 residues. Germline CDR1 SGHTA, CDR2 FQGNSA.

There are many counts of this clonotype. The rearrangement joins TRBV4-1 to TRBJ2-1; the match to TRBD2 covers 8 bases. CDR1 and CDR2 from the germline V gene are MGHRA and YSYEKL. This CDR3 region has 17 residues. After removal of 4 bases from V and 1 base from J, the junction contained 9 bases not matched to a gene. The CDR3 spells CASSRGGLVISYNEQFF. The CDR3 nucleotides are TGCGCCAGCAGCCGGGGGGGACTAGTTATTTCCTACAATGAGCAGTTCTTC.

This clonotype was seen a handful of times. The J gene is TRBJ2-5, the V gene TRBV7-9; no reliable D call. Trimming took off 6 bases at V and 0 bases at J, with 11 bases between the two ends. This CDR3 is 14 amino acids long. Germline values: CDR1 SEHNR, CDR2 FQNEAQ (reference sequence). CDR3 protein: CASRPTQYQETQYF. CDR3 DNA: TGTGCCAGCAGACCGACTCAGTACCAAGAGACCCAGTACTTC.

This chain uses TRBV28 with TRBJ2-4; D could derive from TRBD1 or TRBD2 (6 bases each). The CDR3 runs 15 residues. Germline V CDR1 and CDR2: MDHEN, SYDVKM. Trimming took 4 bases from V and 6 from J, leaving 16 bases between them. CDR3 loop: CASSSGSKGGNIQYF. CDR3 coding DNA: TGTGCCAGCAGTTCGGGGTCAAAGGGGGGAAACATTCAGTACTTC. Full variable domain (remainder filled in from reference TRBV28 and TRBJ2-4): DVKVTQSSRYLVKRTGEKVFLECVQDMDHENMFWYRQDPGLGLRLIYFSYDVKMKEKGDIPEGYSVSREKKERFSLILESASTNQTSMYLCASSSGSKGGNIQYFGAGTRLSVL.

For the CDR3, the DNA is TGTGCCAGCAGCCATCGAGGGGGCGGGAGGGCCATTGGCACAGATACGCAGTATTTT. Translating it yields CASSHRGGGRAIGTDTQYF. The chain couples TRBV4-2 to TRBJ2-3; 9 nucleotides line up with TRBD2. The CDR3 is made up of 19 amino acids. The trim removed 3 bases at V and 1 base at J, leaving 14 bases unmatched. From germline, CDR1 is LGHNA and CDR2 YNFKEQ.

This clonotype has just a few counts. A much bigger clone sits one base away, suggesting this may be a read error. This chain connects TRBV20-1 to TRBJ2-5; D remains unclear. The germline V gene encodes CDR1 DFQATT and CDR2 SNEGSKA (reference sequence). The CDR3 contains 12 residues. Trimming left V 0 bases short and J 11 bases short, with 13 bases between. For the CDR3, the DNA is TGCAGTGCTAGAGATCCGACCCCTGAGCAGTACTTC. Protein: CSARDPTPEQYF.

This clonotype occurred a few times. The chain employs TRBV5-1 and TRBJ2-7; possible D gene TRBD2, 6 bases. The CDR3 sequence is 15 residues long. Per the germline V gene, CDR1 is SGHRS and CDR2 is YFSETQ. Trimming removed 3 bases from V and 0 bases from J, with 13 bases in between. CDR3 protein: CASSSLRGNSYEQYF. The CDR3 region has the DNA TGCGCCAGCAGCTCGCTCCGGGGGAACTCCTACGAGCAGTACTTC.

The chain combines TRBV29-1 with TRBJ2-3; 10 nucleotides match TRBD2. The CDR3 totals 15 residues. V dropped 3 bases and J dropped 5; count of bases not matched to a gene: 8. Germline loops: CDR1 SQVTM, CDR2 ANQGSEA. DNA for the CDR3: TGCAGCGTTGAGACAACAGCGGGAGGGGAAGATACGCAGTATTTT. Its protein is CSVETTAGGEDTQYF.

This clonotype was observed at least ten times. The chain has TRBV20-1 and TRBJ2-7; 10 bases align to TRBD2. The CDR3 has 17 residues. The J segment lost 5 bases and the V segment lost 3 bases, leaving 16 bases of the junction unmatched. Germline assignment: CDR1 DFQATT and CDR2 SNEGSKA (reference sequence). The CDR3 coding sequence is TGCAGTGCTAGTCCCCTAACGAAGGCTAGCGGGAGAAACGAGCAGTACTTC. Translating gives CSASPLTKASGRNEQYF.

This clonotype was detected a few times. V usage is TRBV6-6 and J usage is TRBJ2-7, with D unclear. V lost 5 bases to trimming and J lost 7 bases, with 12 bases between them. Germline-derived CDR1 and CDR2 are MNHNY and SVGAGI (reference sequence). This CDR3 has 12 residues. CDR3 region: CASSKSSIEQYF. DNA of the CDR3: TGTGCCAGCAGTAAATCAAGCATTGAGCAGTACTTC.

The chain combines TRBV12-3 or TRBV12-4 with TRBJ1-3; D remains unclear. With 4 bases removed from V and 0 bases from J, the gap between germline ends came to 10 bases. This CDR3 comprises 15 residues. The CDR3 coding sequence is TGTGCCAGCAGTTATTATCCTGACTCTGGAAACACCATATATTTT. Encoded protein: CASSYYPDSGNTIYF.

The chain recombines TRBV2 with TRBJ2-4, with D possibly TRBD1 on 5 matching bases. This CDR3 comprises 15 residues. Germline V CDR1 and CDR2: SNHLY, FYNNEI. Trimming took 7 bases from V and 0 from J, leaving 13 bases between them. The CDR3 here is CASITDTIAKNIQYF. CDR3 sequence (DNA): TGTGCCAGCATAACGGACACTATAGCCAAAAACATTCAGTACTTC.

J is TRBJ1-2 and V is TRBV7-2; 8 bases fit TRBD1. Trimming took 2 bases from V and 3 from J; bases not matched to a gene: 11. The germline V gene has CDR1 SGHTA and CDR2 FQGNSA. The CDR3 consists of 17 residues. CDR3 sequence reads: CASSLIALDRAHYGYTF. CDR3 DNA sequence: TGTGCCAGCAGCTTAATAGCCCTGGACAGGGCCCACTATGGCTACACCTTC.

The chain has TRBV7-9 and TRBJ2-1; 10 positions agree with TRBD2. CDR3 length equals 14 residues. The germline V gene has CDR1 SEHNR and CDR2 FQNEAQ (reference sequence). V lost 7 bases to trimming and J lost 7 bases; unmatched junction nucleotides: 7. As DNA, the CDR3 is TGTGCCAGCACCGAGGGACTAGCGATGAATGAGCAGTTCTTC. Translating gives CASTEGLAMNEQFF.

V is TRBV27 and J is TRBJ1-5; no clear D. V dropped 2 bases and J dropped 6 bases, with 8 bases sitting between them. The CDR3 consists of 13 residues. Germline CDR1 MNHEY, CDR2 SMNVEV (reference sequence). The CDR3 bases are TGTGCCAGCAGTTTAAGGGAGGGTCAGCCCCAGCATTTT. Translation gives CASSLREGQPQHF.

CDR3 loop: CAISTGGQDWGRVYNGYTF. The CDR3 nucleotides read TGTGCCATCAGCACAGGGGGACAAGATTGGGGGCGCGTTTATAATGGCTACACCTTC. J is TRBJ1-2 and V is TRBV10-3, with 8 nucleotides matching TRBD1. CDR1 is ENHRY and CDR2 is SYGVKD in the germline V gene. V was pared by 6 bases and J by 6 bases, with 24 bases of the junction left unmatched. This CDR3 has 19 residues.

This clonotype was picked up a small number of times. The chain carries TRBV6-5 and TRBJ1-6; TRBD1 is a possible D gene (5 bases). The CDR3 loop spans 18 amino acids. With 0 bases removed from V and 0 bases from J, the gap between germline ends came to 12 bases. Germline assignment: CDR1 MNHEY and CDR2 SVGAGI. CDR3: CASSYSIGASSYNSPLHF. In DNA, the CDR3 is TGTGCCAGCAGTTACTCGATCGGGGCTAGCTCCTATAATTCACCCCTCCACTTT.